This T cell receptor beta chain is from a study of post-analysis software for immune sequencing data. Across the whole study: Some patients lacked subtype; others had relapsing-remitting, secondary progressive or progressive-relapsing disease.

Germline loops: CDR1 MNHEY, CDR2 SVGEGT. Trimming took 3 bases from V and 3 from J, leaving 12 bases between them. CDR3 length: 14 amino acids. Of note for this clonotype: Its antigen is unidentified.

cDNA libraries of TCR beta carried unique molecular identifiers. MiXCR was run by TCRdb on the PCR reads, yielding one entry per CDR3 protein. The sample consists of 350,000 to 500,000 distinct CDR3 sequences, about 39% of them appearing once. Whole-study results and caveats: Patients had higher frequencies than controls of roughly five TRBV segments, including TRBV5-6, TRBV5-1 and TRBV20-1.

The sample taken for sequencing was blood. The V gene is TRBV6-2 or TRBV6-3, the J gene TRBJ2-7; TRBD2 is a possible D gene (6 bases). The receptor was derived from a girl aged 2-9 years with multiple sclerosis. The CDR3 nucleotides read TGTGCCAGCAGTTATGAGGAGGGGTACTACGAGCAGTACTTC. Translation gives CASSYEEGYYEQYF.